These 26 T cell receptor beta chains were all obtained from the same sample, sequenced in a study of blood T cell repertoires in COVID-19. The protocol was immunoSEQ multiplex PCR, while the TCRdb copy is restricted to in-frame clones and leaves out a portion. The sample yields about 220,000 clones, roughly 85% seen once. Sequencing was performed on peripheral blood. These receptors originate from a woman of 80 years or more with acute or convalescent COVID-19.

CDR3 sequence reads: CASNGWRASTDTQYF. The DNA for the CDR3 is TGTGCCAGCAACGGCTGGAGAGCAAGCACAGATACGCAGTATTTT. The rearrangement links TRBV2 to TRBJ2-3; D gene ambiguous. The CDR3 is 15 amino acids. The V gene's germline CDR1 is SNHLY and CDR2 FYNNEI. Trimming cost V 7 bases and J 0 bases, with 14 bases left between them.

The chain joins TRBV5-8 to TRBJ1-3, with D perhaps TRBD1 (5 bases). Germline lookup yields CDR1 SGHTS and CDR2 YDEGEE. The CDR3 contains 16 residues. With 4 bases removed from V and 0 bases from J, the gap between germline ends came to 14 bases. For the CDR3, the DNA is TGTGCCAGCAGCCCCCGAACAGGCTTCTCTGGAAACACCATATATTTT. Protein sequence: CASSPRTGFSGNTIYF. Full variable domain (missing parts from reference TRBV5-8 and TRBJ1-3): EAGVTQSPTHLIKTRGQQATLRCSPISGHTSVYWYQQALGLGLQFLLWYDEGEERNRGNFPPRFSGRQFPNYSSELNVNALELEDSALYLCASSPRTGFSGNTIYFGEGSWLTVV.

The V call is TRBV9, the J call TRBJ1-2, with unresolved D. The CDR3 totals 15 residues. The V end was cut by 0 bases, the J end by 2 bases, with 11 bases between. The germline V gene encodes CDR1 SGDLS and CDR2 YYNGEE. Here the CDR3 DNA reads TGTGCCAGCAGCGTAGTTCCGTCTTCGAACTATGGCTACACCTTC. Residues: CASSVVPSSNYGYTF.

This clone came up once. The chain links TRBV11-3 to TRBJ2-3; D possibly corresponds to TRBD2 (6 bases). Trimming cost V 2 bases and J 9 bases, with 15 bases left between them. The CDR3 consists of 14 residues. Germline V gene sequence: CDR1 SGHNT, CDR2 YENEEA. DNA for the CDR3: TGTGCCAGCAGCTTAAGTGCGGGGACGCCGACGCAGTATTTT. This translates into CASSLSAGTPTQYF.

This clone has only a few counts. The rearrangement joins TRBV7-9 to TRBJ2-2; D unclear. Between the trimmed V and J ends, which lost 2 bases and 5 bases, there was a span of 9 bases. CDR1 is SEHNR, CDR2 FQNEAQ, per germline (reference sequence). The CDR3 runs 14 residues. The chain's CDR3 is CASSLSGETGELFF. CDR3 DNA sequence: TGTGCCAGCAGCTTAAGTGGAGAGACCGGGGAGCTGTTTTTT.

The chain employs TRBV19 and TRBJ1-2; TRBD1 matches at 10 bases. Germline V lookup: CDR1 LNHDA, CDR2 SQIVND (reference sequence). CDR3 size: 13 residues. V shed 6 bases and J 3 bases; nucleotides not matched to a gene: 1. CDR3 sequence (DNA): TGTGCCAGTAGGGACAGGGGGTACTATGGCTACACCTTC. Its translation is CASRDRGYYGYTF.

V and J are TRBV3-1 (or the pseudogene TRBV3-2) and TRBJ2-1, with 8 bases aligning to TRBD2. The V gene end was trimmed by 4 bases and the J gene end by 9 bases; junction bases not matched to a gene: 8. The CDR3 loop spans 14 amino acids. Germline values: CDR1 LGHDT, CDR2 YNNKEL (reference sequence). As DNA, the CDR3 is TGTGCCAGCAGCCCATCGGGACTAGGCCCTGAGCAGTTCTTC. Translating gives CASSPSGLGPEQFF.

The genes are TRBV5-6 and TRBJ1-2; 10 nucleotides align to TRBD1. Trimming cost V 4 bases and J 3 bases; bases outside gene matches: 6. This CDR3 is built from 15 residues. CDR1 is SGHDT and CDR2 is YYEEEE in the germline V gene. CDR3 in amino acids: CASSRKGTGDYGYTF. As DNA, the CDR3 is TGTGCCAGCAGCAGAAAAGGGACAGGGGACTATGGCTACACCTTC.

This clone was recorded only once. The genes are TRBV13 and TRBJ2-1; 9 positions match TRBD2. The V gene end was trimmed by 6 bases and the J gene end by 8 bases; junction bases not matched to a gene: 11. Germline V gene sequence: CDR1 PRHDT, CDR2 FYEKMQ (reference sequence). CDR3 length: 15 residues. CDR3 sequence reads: CASRYGRAGGHEQFF. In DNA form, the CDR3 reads TGTGCCAGCAGATATGGGCGAGCGGGGGGTCATGAGCAGTTCTTC.

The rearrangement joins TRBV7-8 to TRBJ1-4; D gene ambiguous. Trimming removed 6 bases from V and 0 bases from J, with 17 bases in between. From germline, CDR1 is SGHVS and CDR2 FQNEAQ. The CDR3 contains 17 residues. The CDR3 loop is CASSSREGAATNEKLFF. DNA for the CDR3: TGTGCCAGCAGTTCCCGGGAGGGAGCTGCAACTAATGAAAAACTGTTTTTT.

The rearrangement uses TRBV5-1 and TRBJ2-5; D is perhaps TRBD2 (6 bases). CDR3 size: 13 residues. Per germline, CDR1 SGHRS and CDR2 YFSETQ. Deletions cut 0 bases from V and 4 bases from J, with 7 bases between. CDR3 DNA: TGCGCCAGCAGCTTGGGGAGGGCAGAGACCCAGTACTTC. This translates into CASSLGRAETQYF. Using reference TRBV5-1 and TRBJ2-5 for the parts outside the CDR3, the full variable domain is KAGVTQTPRYLIKTRGQQVTLSCSPISGHRSVSWYQQTPGQGLQFLFEYFSETQRNKGNFPGRFSGRQFSNSRSEMNVSTLELGDSALYLCASSLGRAETQYFGPGTRLLVL.

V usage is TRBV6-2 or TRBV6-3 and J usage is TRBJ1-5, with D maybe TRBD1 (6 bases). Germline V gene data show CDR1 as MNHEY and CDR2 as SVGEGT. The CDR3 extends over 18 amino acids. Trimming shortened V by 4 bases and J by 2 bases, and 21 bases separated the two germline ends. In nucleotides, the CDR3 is TGTGCCAGCAGTTCCCGGGACACCCTTCGTGGGGGCAATCAGCCCCAGCATTTT. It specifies CASSSRDTLRGGNQPQHF.

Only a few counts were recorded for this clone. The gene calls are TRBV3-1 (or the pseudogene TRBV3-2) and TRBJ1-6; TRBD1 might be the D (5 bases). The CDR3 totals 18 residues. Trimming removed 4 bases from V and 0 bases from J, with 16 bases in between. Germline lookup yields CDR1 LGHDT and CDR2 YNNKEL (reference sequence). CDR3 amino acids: CASSPAGGVGSYNSPLHF. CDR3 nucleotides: TGTGCCAGCAGCCCAGCGGGGGGGGTTGGCTCCTATAATTCACCCCTCCACTTT.

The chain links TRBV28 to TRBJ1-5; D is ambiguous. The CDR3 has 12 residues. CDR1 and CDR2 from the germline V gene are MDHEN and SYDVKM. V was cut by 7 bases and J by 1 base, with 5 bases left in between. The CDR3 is CASMTSNQPQHF. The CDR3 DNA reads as TGTGCCAGCATGACAAGCAATCAGCCCCAGCATTTT. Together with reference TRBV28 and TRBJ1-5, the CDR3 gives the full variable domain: DVKVTQSSRYLVKRTGEKVFLECVQDMDHENMFWYRQDPGLGLRLIYFSYDVKMKEKGDIPEGYSVSREKKERFSLILESASTNQTSMYLCASMTSNQPQHFGDGTRLSIL.

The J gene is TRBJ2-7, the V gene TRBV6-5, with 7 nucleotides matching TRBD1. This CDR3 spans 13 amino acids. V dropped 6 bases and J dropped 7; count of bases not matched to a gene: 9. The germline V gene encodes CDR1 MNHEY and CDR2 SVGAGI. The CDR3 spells CASRDRSLGEQYF. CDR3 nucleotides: TGTGCCAGCAGGGACAGGAGTCTGGGGGAGCAGTACTTC.

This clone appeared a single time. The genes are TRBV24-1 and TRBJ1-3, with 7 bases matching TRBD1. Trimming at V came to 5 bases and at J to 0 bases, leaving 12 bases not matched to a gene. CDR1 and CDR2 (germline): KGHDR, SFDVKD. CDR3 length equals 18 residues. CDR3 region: CATSGGYRGVSSGNTIYF. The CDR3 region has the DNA TGTGCCACCAGTGGGGGGTACAGGGGTGTAAGCTCTGGAAACACCATATATTTT.

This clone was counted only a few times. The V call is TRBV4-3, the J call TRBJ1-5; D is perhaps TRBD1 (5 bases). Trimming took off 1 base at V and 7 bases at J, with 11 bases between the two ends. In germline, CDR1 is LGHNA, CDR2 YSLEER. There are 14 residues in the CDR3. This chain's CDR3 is CASSQADGGQPQHF. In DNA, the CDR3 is TGCGCCAGCAGCCAAGCGGATGGGGGGCAGCCCCAGCATTTT.

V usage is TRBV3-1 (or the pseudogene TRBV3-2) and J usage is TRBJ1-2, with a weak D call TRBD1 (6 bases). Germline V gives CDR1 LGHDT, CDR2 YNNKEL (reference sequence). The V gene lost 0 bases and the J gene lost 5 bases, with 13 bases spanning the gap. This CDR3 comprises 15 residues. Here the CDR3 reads CASSQDVGQLYGYTF. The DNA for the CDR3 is TGTGCCAGCAGCCAAGATGTAGGACAGCTTTATGGCTACACCTTC.

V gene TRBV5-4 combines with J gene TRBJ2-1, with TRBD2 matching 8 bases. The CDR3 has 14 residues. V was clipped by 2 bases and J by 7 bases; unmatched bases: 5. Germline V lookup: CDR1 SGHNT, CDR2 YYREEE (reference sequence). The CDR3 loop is CASSFGTSLNEQFF. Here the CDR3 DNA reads TGTGCCAGCAGCTTCGGGACTAGTCTGAATGAGCAGTTCTTC.

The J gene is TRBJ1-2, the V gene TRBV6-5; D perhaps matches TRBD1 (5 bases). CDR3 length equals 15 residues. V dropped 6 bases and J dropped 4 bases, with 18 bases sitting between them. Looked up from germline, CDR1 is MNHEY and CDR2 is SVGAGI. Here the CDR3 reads CASSLGGNEGYGYTF. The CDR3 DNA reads TGTGCCAGCAGCCTCGGGGGAAATGAGGGCTATGGCTACACCTTC.

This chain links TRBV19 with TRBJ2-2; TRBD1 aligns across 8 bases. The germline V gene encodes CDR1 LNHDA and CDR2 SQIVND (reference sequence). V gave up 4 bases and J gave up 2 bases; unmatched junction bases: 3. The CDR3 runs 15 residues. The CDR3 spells CASSTGTGNTGELFF. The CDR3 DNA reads TGTGCCAGTAGTACCGGGACAGGAAACACCGGGGAGCTGTTTTTT.

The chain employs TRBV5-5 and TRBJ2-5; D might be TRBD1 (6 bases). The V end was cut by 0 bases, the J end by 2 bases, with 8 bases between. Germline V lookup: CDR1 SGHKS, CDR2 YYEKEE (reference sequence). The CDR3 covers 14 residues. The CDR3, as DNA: TGTGCCAGCAGCTTGGTCGGACAGCAAGAGACCCAGTACTTC. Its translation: CASSLVGQQETQYF.

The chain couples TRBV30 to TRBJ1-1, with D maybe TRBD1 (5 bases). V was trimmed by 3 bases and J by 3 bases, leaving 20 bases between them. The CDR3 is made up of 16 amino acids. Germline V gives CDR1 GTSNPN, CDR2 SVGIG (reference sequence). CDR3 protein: CAWRFTGRGEYTEAFF. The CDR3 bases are TGTGCCTGGAGGTTCACAGGTCGCGGGGAATACACTGAAGCTTTCTTT. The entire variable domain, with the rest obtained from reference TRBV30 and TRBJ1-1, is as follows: SQTIHQWPATLVQPVGSPLSLECTVEGTSNPNLYWYRQAAGRGLQLLFYSVGIGQISSEVPQNLSASRPQDRQFILSSKKLLLSDSGFYLCAWRFTGRGEYTEAFFGQGTRLTVV.

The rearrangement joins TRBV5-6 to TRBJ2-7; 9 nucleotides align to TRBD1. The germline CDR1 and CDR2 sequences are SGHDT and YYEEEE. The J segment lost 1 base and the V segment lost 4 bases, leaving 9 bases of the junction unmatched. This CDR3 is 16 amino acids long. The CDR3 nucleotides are TGTGCCAGCAGCCTTAGGGGACAGGGAAATTCCTACGAGCAGTACTTC. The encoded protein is CASSLRGQGNSYEQYF.

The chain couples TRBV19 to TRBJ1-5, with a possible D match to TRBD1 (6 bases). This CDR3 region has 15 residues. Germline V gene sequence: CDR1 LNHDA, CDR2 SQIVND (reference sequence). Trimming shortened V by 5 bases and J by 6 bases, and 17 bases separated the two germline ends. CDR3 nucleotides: TGTGCCAGTAGTCCACCATCGGGCAGGGGTCAGCCCCAGCATTTT. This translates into CASSPPSGRGQPQHF.

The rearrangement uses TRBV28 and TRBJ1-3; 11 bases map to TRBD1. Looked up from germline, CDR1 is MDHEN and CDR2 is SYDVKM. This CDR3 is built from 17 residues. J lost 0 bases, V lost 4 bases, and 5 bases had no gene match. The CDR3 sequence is CASSSPGTGGSGNTIYF. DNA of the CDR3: TGTGCCAGCAGTTCGCCCGGGACAGGGGGCTCTGGAAACACCATATATTTT.